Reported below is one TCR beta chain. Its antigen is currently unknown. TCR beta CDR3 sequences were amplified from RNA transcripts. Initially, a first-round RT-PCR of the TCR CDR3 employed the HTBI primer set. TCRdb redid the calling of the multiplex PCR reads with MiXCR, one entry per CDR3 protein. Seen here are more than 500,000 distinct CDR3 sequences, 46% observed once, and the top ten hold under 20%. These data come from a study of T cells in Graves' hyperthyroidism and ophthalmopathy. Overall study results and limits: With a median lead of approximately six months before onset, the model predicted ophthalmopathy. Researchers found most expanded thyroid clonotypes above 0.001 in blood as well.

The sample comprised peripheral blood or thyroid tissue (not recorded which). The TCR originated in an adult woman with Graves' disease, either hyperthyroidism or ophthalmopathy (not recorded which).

The CDR3 spells CASRGGTGEDNEQFF. The CDR3 DNA reads TGTGCCAGTAGGGGGGGGACAGGGGAGGACAATGAGCAGTTCTTC. The rearrangement links TRBV19 to TRBJ2-1; 10 bases match TRBD1. Unmatched junction bases numbered 7, after V lost 6 bases and J lost 5 bases. Germline V gene sequence: CDR1 LNHDA, CDR2 SQIVND (reference sequence). This CDR3 spans 15 amino acids.